The subject of this entry is one T cell receptor (beta chain). Its antigen remains unidentified. These data are taken from a study of cytomegalovirus exposure and HLA in healthy donors. The ends lost 5 bases at V and 7 bases at J; junction bases unmatched: 8. CDR3 size: 14 residues. The germline CDR1 and CDR2 sequences are SGHTA and FQGNSA. Study observations and caveats: It was approximately 170 TCR beta chains that were listed as cytomegalovirus-associated. Further analysis, carried out later, found HLA-associated TCR beta chains more clonally expanded than equally common other chains.

PCR was performed using 60 Vbeta and 13 Jbeta primers. Generated by immunoSEQ multiplex PCR, the TCRdb table keeps only in-frame clones and is missing some. Counted here are 95,000 to 150,000 clones, around 80% occurring once; the ten biggest clones make up less than 2%. The gene calls are TRBV7-2 and TRBJ1-3; 7 positions match TRBD1. The sequenced sample was PBMCs. The clonotype comes from a middle-aged man in good health and CMV-seronegative. CDR3 DNA: TGTGCCAGCAGCCTAAAGGGACAGTGGAACACCATATATTTT. As protein: CASSLKGQWNTIYF.